The 11 T cell receptor beta chains in this list originate from one sample, sequenced in a study of beta chain features in type 1 diabetes. Broader study findings: Shorter TCRB CDR3s, moderately but significantly so, were found in Type 1 diabetes patients in all four CD4+ subsets.

Their cognate antigens are unknown. Expressed TCRB transcripts were sequenced, since all the RNA that had been isolated was reverse transcribed. Method: immunoSEQ multiplex PCR; TCRdb's copy keeps in-frame clones and lacks some. The table has some 150,000 clones, about 13% seen once. The source material was central memory CD4+ T cells from blood. Receptor source: a man aged 18 to 30 with type 1 diabetes.

V is TRBV7-9 and J is TRBJ1-1; weak D call: TRBD1 (6 bases). Trimming cost V 4 bases and J 1 base, with 16 bases left between them. Looked up from germline, CDR1 is SEHNR and CDR2 is FQNEAQ (reference sequence). The CDR3 spans 16 residues. In DNA, the CDR3 is TGTGCCAGCAGCTCCCCAGGACGAGGGGGGAACACTGAAGCTTTCTTT. It encodes CASSSPGRGGNTEAFF. The complete variable domain, with remaining parts taken from reference TRBV7-9 and TRBJ1-1, reads DTGVSQNPRHKITKRGQNVTFRCDPISEHNRLYWYRQTLGQGPEFLTYFQNEAQLEKSRLLSDRFSAERPKGSFSTLEIQRTEQGDSAMYLCASSSPGRGGNTEAFFGQGTRLTVV.

The sample holds many counts of this clone. This chain uses TRBV28 with TRBJ2-3; TRBD1 agrees at 8 bases. The CDR3 extends over 22 amino acids. Trimming cost V 2 bases and J 5 bases; bases outside gene matches: 27. In germline, CDR1 is MDHEN, CDR2 SYDVKM. CDR3 amino acids: CASSLGPTPLSKGARGLDTQYF. The CDR3 DNA reads TGTGCCAGCAGTTTAGGACCGACCCCGCTCAGCAAAGGGGCCAGGGGGCTAGATACGCAGTATTTT.

A few counts support this clone. This sequence joins TRBV19 and TRBJ2-7, with D perhaps matching TRBD2 (6 bases). Per germline, CDR1 LNHDA and CDR2 SQIVND (reference sequence). The V end was cut by 1 base, the J end by 6 bases, with 10 bases between. The CDR3 is 13 residues long. The CDR3 reads CASSIGQGGEQYF. The CDR3 bases are TGTGCCAGTAGTATAGGGCAGGGAGGCGAGCAGTACTTC.

CDR3 sequence (DNA): TGTGCCACCAGCAGGGGACGGATGGCTAACTATGGCTACACCTTC. Translated, it gives CATSRGRMANYGYTF. The chain employs TRBV15 and TRBJ1-2; a weak D match, TRBD1 (5 bases). The CDR3 runs 15 residues. Looked up from germline, CDR1 is LNHNV and CDR2 is YYDKDF (reference sequence). V lost 3 bases, J lost 0 bases, and 11 bases lay in between.

The table lists this clone with a few counts. This chain joins TRBV10-3 and TRBJ2-6; D gene uncertain. This CDR3 is built from 16 residues. With 3 bases removed from V and 0 bases from J, the gap between germline ends came to 9 bases. CDR1 ENHRY and CDR2 SYGVKD come from the germline V gene. The CDR3 loop is CAISDVRSSGANVLTF. CDR3 DNA sequence: TGTGCCATCAGTGACGTTAGGAGCTCTGGGGCCAACGTCCTGACTTTC.

This clone showed up just a few times. The J gene is TRBJ2-4, the V gene TRBV10-3; 9 bases match TRBD1. Unmatched junction bases numbered 3, after V lost 3 bases and J lost 3 bases. The CDR3 totals 15 residues. The germline V gene has CDR1 ENHRY and CDR2 SYGVKD. The CDR3 region has the DNA TGTGCCATCAGTGAAAGACAGGGGGACAAAAACATTCAGTACTTC. It encodes CAISERQGDKNIQYF.

The chain recombines TRBV5-4 with TRBJ2-7, with D uncertain. Germline V CDR1 and CDR2: SGHNT, YYREEE (reference sequence). V lost 4 bases and J lost 6, with 20 bases in between. This CDR3 contains 15 residues. The CDR3 protein is CASSGPTGANVEQYF. The CDR3 bases are TGTGCCAGCAGCGGTCCTACGGGCGCTAACGTCGAGCAGTACTTC. The complete variable domain, with remaining parts taken from reference TRBV5-4 and TRBJ2-7, reads ETGVTQSPTHLIKTRGQQVTLRCSSQSGHNTVSWYQQALGQGPQFIFQYYREEENGRGNFPPRFSGLQFPNYSSELNVNALELDDSALYLCASSGPTGANVEQYFGPGTRLTVT.

Only a few counts were recorded for this clone. The V gene is TRBV7-9, the J gene TRBJ2-2; 7 bases align to TRBD2. V was pared by 10 bases and J by 2 bases, with 10 bases of the junction left unmatched. Germline CDR1 and CDR2: SEHNR and FQNEAQ (reference sequence). CDR3 length: 15 residues. The CDR3 bases are TGTGCCAAGCCGCGGGGGACCCTTAACACCGGGGAGCTGTTTTTT. As protein: CAKPRGTLNTGELFF.

Only a few counts were recorded for this clone. V is TRBV20-1 and J is TRBJ2-7; D is undetermined. Germline values: CDR1 DFQATT, CDR2 SNEGSKA (reference sequence). The CDR3 has 11 residues. V shed 7 bases and J shed 5 bases, with 12 bases lying between them. The CDR3 here is CSVGPVNEQYF. The CDR3 nucleotides read TGCAGTGTAGGCCCGGTCAACGAGCAGTACTTC.

The chain links TRBV6-6 to TRBJ1-1; 7 nucleotides align to TRBD1. V dropped 5 bases and J dropped 1; count of bases not matched to a gene: 7. Germline V gene sequence: CDR1 MNHNY, CDR2 SVGAGI (reference sequence). The CDR3 length is 15 residues. The CDR3 sequence is CASSPIGTANTEAFF. DNA for the CDR3: TGTGCCAGCAGTCCAATCGGGACAGCGAACACTGAAGCTTTCTTT.

This clone was counted a few times. The gene calls are TRBV7-9 and TRBJ2-5; TRBD1 matches 9 bases. CDR1 is SEHNR and CDR2 is FQNEAQ in the germline V gene (reference sequence). V lost 4 bases, J lost 6 bases, and 12 bases stayed unmatched. CDR3 length: 16 amino acids. The CDR3 loop is CASSSPRDRDIQTQYF. Here the CDR3 DNA reads TGTGCCAGCAGCTCCCCCCGGGACAGGGATATACAGACCCAGTACTTC.